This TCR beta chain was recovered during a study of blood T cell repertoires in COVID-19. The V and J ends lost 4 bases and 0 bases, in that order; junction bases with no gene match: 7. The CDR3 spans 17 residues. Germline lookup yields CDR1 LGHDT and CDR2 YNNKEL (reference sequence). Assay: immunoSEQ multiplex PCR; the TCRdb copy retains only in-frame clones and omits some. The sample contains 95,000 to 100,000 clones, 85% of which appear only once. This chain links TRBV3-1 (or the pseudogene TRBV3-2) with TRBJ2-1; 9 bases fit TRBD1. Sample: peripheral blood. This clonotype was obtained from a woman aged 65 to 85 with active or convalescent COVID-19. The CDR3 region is CASSRRQGVSSYNEQFF. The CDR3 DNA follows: TGTGCCAGCAGCCGGCGACAGGGGGTCTCCTCCTACAATGAGCAGTTCTTC.